Shown below are 8 T cell receptor beta chains from a single sample sequenced in a study of blood T cells in healthy people across ages. Combining a sample-barcoded 5' primer with a J-beta primer mix, a second PCR ran for 7 to 11 cycles. TCRdb called the 5' RACE reads again in MiXCR, with one record for every CDR3 protein. The repertoire holds some 1.5 million distinct CDR3 sequences, with roughly two fifths as singletons. The sequenced sample consisted of blood. The origin of the receptors is a woman younger than 35 in good health.

This sequence joins TRBV7-2 and TRBJ2-5, with TRBD2 matching 10 bases. The CDR3 extends over 18 amino acids. Per germline, CDR1 SGHTA and CDR2 FQGNSA. Trimming took 2 bases from V and 4 from J; bases not matched to a gene: 13. The CDR3 DNA reads as TGTGCCAGCAGCTTACGGGTCTCTAGCGGGAGATCAGGAGAGACCCAGTACTTC. It is translated as CASSLRVSSGRSGETQYF. Drawing the rest from reference TRBV7-2 and TRBJ2-5, the complete variable domain is GAGVSQSPSNKVTEKGKDVELRCDPISGHTALYWYRQSLGQGLEFLIYFQGNSAPDKSGLPSDRFSAERTGGSVSTLTIQRTQQEDSAVYLCASSLRVSSGRSGETQYFGPGTRLLVL.

This sequence joins TRBV21-1 and TRBJ2-4. The better agreement between TRBJ2-7 and the DNA end casts doubt on the J call. TRBV21-1 is deemed a pseudogene. This CDR3 has 13 residues. CDR3 nucleotide sequence: TGTGCCAGCAGTACAGGGCTCCTCTACGAGCAGTACTTC. Translated, it gives CASSTGLLYEQYF.

The rearrangement uses TRBV5-1 and TRBJ2-4; maybe TRBD1 (6 bases). The germline gives CDR1 SGHRS, CDR2 YFSETQ. V lost 4 bases, J lost 13 bases, and 18 bases lay in between. The CDR3 sequence is 13 residues long. CDR3 nucleotide sequence: TGCGCCAGCAGCCTGGCCGGACAGAGTCCGCAGTACTTC. Its translation: CASSLAGQSPQYF.

The V and J genes are TRBV7-8 and TRBJ2-6; D unclear. The CDR3 has 15 amino acids. The V end was cut by 3 bases, the J end by 2 bases, with 8 bases between. Germline V CDR1 and CDR2: SGHVS, FQNEAQ. DNA of the CDR3: TGTGCCAGCAGCTTCAAGATCACTGGGGCCAACGTCCTGACTTTC. Translated, it gives CASSFKITGANVLTF.

The chain has TRBV7-9 and TRBJ2-7; unclear D gene. There are 14 residues in the CDR3. V was trimmed by 3 bases and J by 0 bases, leaving 9 bases between them. In germline, CDR1 is SEHNR, CDR2 FQNEAQ (reference sequence). In nucleotides, the CDR3 is TGTGCCAGCAGCTTCGAACTGAGCTCCTACGAGCAGTACTTC. The encoded protein is CASSFELSSYEQYF. Filled out from reference TRBV7-9 and TRBJ2-7, the complete variable domain reads DTGVSQNPRHKITKRGQNVTFRCDPISEHNRLYWYRQTLGQGPEFLTYFQNEAQLEKSRLLSDRFSAERPKGSFSTLEIQRTEQGDSAMYLCASSFELSSYEQYFGPGTRLTVT.

This clonotype was observed once. The gene calls are TRBV7-9 and TRBJ2-1; D ambiguous. With 6 bases removed from V and 0 bases from J, the gap between germline ends came to 12 bases. Germline loops: CDR1 SEHNR, CDR2 FQNEAQ (reference sequence). This CDR3 region has 15 residues. CDR3 sequence (DNA): TGTGCCAGCAGACGTAGTGGGGACTCCTACAATGAGCAGTTCTTC. Its translation is CASRRSGDSYNEQFF.

This chain links TRBV4-3 with TRBJ1-2, with no clear D. The CDR3 totals 17 residues. Trimming removed 0 bases at V and 0 bases at J, with 14 bases between. Germline CDR1 is LGHNA and CDR2 is YSLEER. The CDR3 spells CASSQDVEGPANYGYTF. The CDR3 region has the DNA TGCGCCAGCAGCCAAGATGTGGAGGGCCCAGCTAACTATGGCTACACCTTC.

On this clonotype itself: Sequence at one end of the junction differs from germline and may be a read error. The J gene is TRBJ1-6, the V gene TRBV2; D call uncertain. Germline V gives CDR1 SNHLY, CDR2 FYNNEI. The CDR3 contains 13 residues. The CDR3 DNA sequence: TGTGCCATCAGTGACGGTGGTGGTTCACCCCTCCACTTT. Translating it yields CAISDGGGSPLHF.